This T cell receptor (beta chain) emerged from a study of T cells in Graves' hyperthyroidism and ophthalmopathy. Researchers took RNA transcripts and amplified the TCR beta CDR3 regions from them. HTBI primers drove first-round RT-PCR of the TCR CDR3. MiXCR, run by TCRdb on the multiplex PCR reads, gives a single entry per CDR3 protein. The sample carries 610,000 or so distinct CDR3 sequences, just over 45% recorded once. CDR3 length: 14 amino acids. Germline V gene sequence: CDR1 SGHTA, CDR2 FQGNSA. The V end was cut by 4 bases, the J end by 5 bases, with 14 bases between. Sequenced input: peripheral blood or thyroid tissue (not recorded which). This receptor was identified in a woman under 30 with Graves' hyperthyroidism. The V call is TRBV7-2, the J call TRBJ2-5, with D perhaps assigned TRBD1 or TRBD2 (5 bases each). CDR3 loop: CASSYGTSGETQYF. Here the CDR3 DNA reads TGTGCCAGCAGCTACGGGACCTCTGGGGAGACCCAGTACTTC.